A selection of T cell receptor beta chains follows, all from one sample in a study of response to subunit inactivated influenza vaccine. A single record per CDR3 protein comes from TCRdb applying MiXCR to the RT-PCR reads. Found here are 400,000 to 650,000 distinct CDR3 sequences, 6.5% to 8% of them singletons; the top ten hold less than 15%. Sequences were derived from PBMCs from blood, sampled around 25 months after vaccination. Every receptor here comes from a man between 45 and 75 years old who received an inactivated influenza vaccine. The CDR3 runs from the conserved cysteine through the conserved F or W. Each record gives: J gene, clone size, V gene, D gene, CDR3 DNA, CDR3 protein. The D gene is left open where the match is weak. Expanded clones are given a class, and other clones once, few, many or no size at all.

>TRBJ2-2|many|TRBV6-5|.
TGTGCCAGCAGTTACCATGCCCCGACCGGGGAGCTGTTTTTT
CASSYHAPTGELFF
>TRBJ2-5|many|TRBV29-1|TRBD2
TGCAGCGATAAGACTAGCTCGGAGACCCAGTACTTC
CSDKTSSETQYF
>TRBJ2-3|many|TRBV5-1|.
TGCGCCAGCAGCTTGGGCCCCCTTGTTGGACCTAGCACAGATACGCAGTATTTT
CASSLGPLVGPSTDTQYF
>TRBJ2-7|few|TRBV28|.
TGTGCCAGCAGTGCCTCACAGGGCGCTCGTGGCGAGCAGTACTTC
CASSASQGARGEQYF
>TRBJ2-2|few|TRBV3-1|.
TGTGCCAGCAGCCAAGTTTCTTCCGGGGAGCTGTTTTTT
CASSQVSSGELFF
>TRBJ2-7|many|TRBV7-2|.
TGTGCCAGCAGCCCCACCCACGCAGGGGCCTACGAGCAGTACTTC
CASSPTHAGAYEQYF
>TRBJ2-7|many|TRBV4-2|TRBD2
TGTGCCAGCAGCCAAGATCTCGTAACTAGCGGGCGAAGCCAGTACTTC
CASSQDLVTSGRSQYF
>TRBJ2-7|.|TRBV5-1|.
TGCGCCAGCAGCTTTGACCCTTCCTACGAGCAGTACTTC
CASSFDPSYEQYF
>TRBJ1-2|.|TRBV18|.
TGTGCCAGCGTCCCTTCCCAAACCAACTATGGCTACACCTTC
CASVPSQTNYGYTF
>TRBJ2-5|.|TRBV15|.
TGTGCCACCAGGTGCGAGATCTGTGAGACCCAGTACTTC
CATRCEICETQYF
>TRBJ2-1|many|TRBV21-1|.
TGTGCCAGCAGCCTACGACTCTTGACAGGGCGGTACAATGAGCAGTTCTTC
CASSLRLLTGRYNEQFF
>TRBJ2-2|many|TRBV12-3/TRBV12-4|.
TGTGCCAGCAGACCCGACTGGCGGGATACCACCGGGGAGCTGTTTTTT
CASRPDWRDTTGELFF
>TRBJ2-7|few|TRBV28|.
TGTGCCAGCAGTTGGATCCTAGGCCTTAGGAACGAGCAGTACTTC
CASSWILGLRNEQYF
>TRBJ2-3|many|TRBV3-1|.
TGTGCCAGCAGCCTTTCGGGACGGTTGACAGATACGCAGTATTTT
CASSLSGRLTDTQYF
>TRBJ2-1|few|TRBV9|TRBD2
TGTGCCAGCAGCGTCGGGACTAGCGGGAGCAATGAGCAGTTCTTC
CASSVGTSGSNEQFF
>TRBJ2-7|.|TRBV20-1|TRBD1
TGCAGTGCTAGCGGGACAGGGGGCTACGAGCAGTACTTC
CSASGTGGYEQYF
>TRBJ2-4|.|TRBV7-2|TRBD1
TGTGCCAGCAGCTTAGCCAGGGGGAGCCAGTGGTACTTC
CASSLARGSQWYF
>TRBJ2-3|few|TRBV12-3/TRBV12-4|.
TGTGCCAGCAGTTTCAGCAGGGGTATAACGCAGTATTTT
CASSFSRGITQYF
>TRBJ2-1|few|TRBV5-1|.
TGCGCCAGCAGCTTTGATAGCTCCTACAATGAGCATTTCTTC
CASSFDSSYNEHFF
>TRBJ1-2|few|TRBV12-3/TRBV12-4|.
TGTGCCAGCTCCGGGAGCCGGTATGGCTACACCTTC
CASSGSRYGYTF
>TRBJ2-1|many|TRBV20-1|.
TGCAGTGCTAGGAGGGGAGCTAGTAGTATGAATGAGCAGTTCTTC
CSARRGASSMNEQFF
>TRBJ2-5|few|TRBV20-1|.
TGCAGTGCTATTCCAACGTACTCAATAGAGACCCAGTACTTC
CSAIPTYSIETQYF
>TRBJ1-2|.|TRBV20-1|.
TGCAGTGCTAGAGAGGAGCAGGGATCGGGCTACACCTTC
CSAREEQGSGYTF
>TRBJ2-5|few|TRBV20-1|.
TGCAGTGCTAGAACTCAAGAGACCCAGTACTTC
CSARTQETQYF
>TRBJ2-7|many|TRBV7-9|.
TGTGCCAGCAGCTTAACAGGGAATTACGAGCAGTACTTC
CASSLTGNYEQYF
>TRBJ1-2|.|TRBV4-3|.
TGCGCCAGCAGCTCCCCGACTAACTATGGCTACACCTTC
CASSSPTNYGYTF
>TRBJ2-5|few|TRBV6-2/TRBV6-3|.
TGTGCCAGCAGTGGGGGACTGAGTTGGAAGACCCAGTACTTC
CASSGGLSWKTQYF
>TRBJ2-3|few|TRBV7-6|.
TGTGCCAGCAGCACGGACCGCACAGATACGCAGTATTTT
CASSTDRTDTQYF
>TRBJ2-1|few|TRBV6-2/TRBV6-3|TRBD1
TGTGCCAGCAGTTACCGGGACAGGTACAATGAGCAGTTCTTC
CASSYRDRYNEQFF